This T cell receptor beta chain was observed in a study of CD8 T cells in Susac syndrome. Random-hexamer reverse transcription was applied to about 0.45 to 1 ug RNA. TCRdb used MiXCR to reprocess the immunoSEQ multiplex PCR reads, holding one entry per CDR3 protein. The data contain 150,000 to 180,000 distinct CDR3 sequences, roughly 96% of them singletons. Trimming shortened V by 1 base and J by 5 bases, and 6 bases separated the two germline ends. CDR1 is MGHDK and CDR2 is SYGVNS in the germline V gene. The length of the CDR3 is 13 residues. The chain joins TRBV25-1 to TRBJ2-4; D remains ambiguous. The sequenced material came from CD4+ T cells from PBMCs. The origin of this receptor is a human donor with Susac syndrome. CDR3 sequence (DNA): TGTGCCAGCAGTGAATCAGGCCAAAACATTCAGTACTTC. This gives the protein CASSESGQNIQYF.